This entry lists 17 T cell receptor beta chains sequenced from one sample in a study of cytomegalovirus exposure and HLA in healthy donors. PCR was performed using 60 Vbeta and 13 Jbeta primers. Data came from immunoSEQ multiplex PCR; TCRdb stores just in-frame clones and leaves some out. The table shows around 100,000 clones, with roughly 72% occurring only once. Material for sequencing was PBMCs. These receptors originate from a woman between 18 and 29 years old in good health and CMV-seropositive.

The chain has TRBV11-1 and TRBJ2-1, with 9 bases aligning to TRBD2. V was clipped by 5 bases and J by 8 bases; unmatched bases: 4. In germline, CDR1 is SGHAT, CDR2 FQDESV (reference sequence). The CDR3 is 13 amino acids. CDR3 amino acids: CASSTSGLDEQFF. CDR3 nucleotide sequence: TGTGCCAGCAGCACTAGCGGGTTGGATGAGCAGTTCTTC.

V is TRBV6-5 and J is TRBJ2-3; a weak D match, TRBD1 (6 bases). The CDR3 consists of 14 residues. Trimming pared 5 bases from V and 4 bases from J, leaving 13 bases between. The germline CDR1 and CDR2 sequences are MNHEY and SVGAGI. The CDR3 DNA sequence: TGTGCCAGCAGTATTACCCAGGGGTCAGATACGCAGTATTTT. It yields the protein CASSITQGSDTQYF.

The V and J genes are TRBV6-5 and TRBJ1-3; 7 bases are a match to TRBD1. From germline, CDR1 is MNHEY and CDR2 SVGAGI. V shed 0 bases and J 4 bases; nucleotides not matched to a gene: 3. The CDR3 runs 15 residues. The CDR3, as DNA: TGTGCCAGCAGTTACTCACCGACAGGGGGAAACACCATATATTTT. Protein sequence: CASSYSPTGGNTIYF.

This chain connects TRBV7-3 to TRBJ2-3; TRBD2 agrees at 7 bases. CDR3 length: 14 residues. J gave up 0 bases and V 5 bases, and 2 bases lay outside the gene matches. The germline gives CDR1 SGHTA, CDR2 FQGTGA. CDR3 nucleotide sequence: TGTGCCAGCAGCCGTAGCGGGAGCACAGATACGCAGTATTTT. Translated, it gives CASSRSGSTDTQYF. Complete variable domain (other parts from reference TRBV7-3 and TRBJ2-3): GAGVSQTPSNKVTEKGKYVELRCDPISGHTALYWYRQSLGQGPEFLIYFQGTGAADDSGLPNDRFFAVRPEGSVSTLKIQRTERGDSAVYLCASSRSGSTDTQYFGPGTRLTVL.

The V and J genes are TRBV6-1 and TRBJ2-7; 9 bases agree with TRBD1. The V gene end was trimmed by 6 bases and the J gene end by 3 bases; junction bases not matched to a gene: 3. Germline V gene sequence: CDR1 MNHNS, CDR2 SASEGT. This CDR3 has 13 amino acids. The CDR3, as DNA: TGTGCCAGCAGGGGACAGGGACTCTACGAGCAGTACTTC. Amino acids: CASRGQGLYEQYF.

The V gene is TRBV19, the J gene TRBJ1-2, with 9 bases aligning to TRBD1. Trimming cost V 5 bases and J 4 bases; bases outside gene matches: 8. The CDR3 consists of 15 residues. Looked up from germline, CDR1 is LNHDA and CDR2 is SQIVND (reference sequence). For the CDR3, the DNA is TGTGCCAGTAGTCCATCCACGGACAGGGGCTATGGCTACACCTTC. Translation gives CASSPSTDRGYGYTF. The variable domain in full, completed from reference TRBV19 and TRBJ1-2, reads DGGITQSPKYLFRKEGQNVTLSCEQNLNHDAMYWYRQDPGQGLRLIYYSQIVNDFQKGDIAEGYSVSREKKESFPLTVTSAQKNPTAFYLCASSPSTDRGYGYTFGSGTRLTVV.

The V call is TRBV4-2, the J call TRBJ2-7; D possibly corresponds to TRBD1 (5 bases). CDR3 length: 13 amino acids. Trimming took 1 base from V and 3 from J, leaving 7 bases between them. Germline V gene data show CDR1 as LGHNA and CDR2 as YNFKEQ. For the CDR3, the DNA is TGTGCCAGCAGCCAAGTTAGGGGCTACGAGCAGTACTTC. The encoded protein is CASSQVRGYEQYF.

This sequence joins TRBV29-1 and TRBJ2-1; 10 bases agree with TRBD2. This CDR3 is 16 amino acids long. Looked up from germline, CDR1 is SQVTM and CDR2 is ANQGSEA. V lost 0 bases, J lost 4 bases, and 6 bases stayed unmatched. The CDR3 loop reads CSVEDARTSGYNEQFF. The DNA of the CDR3 is TGCAGCGTTGAAGATGCCCGGACTAGCGGTTACAATGAGCAGTTCTTC.

CDR3 in DNA: TGCGCCAGCAGCCAAGATCGGCGGGCTAGCGGCTACAATGAGCAGTTCTTC. It is translated as CASSQDRRASGYNEQFF. The genes are TRBV4-1 and TRBJ2-1; 7 bases map to TRBD2. The CDR3 totals 17 residues. Unmatched junction bases numbered 8, after V lost 0 bases and J lost 3 bases. Germline loops: CDR1 MGHRA, CDR2 YSYEKL.

The genes are TRBV28 and TRBJ1-2; 9 positions agree with TRBD1. V lost 8 bases, J lost 8 bases, and 9 bases stayed unmatched. The CDR3 runs to 13 residues. Germline CDR1 is MDHEN and CDR2 is SYDVKM. The CDR3 protein is CASRTGGEDGYTF. CDR3 nucleotide sequence: TGTGCCAGCCGAACAGGGGGCGAGGACGGCTACACCTTC.

The chain has TRBV2 and TRBJ2-7; 8 bases line up with TRBD2. CDR3 length equals 12 residues. V trimming: 4 bases; J trimming: 6 bases; junction bases outside the gene matches: 2. Germline CDR1 is SNHLY and CDR2 is FYNNEI. The CDR3 loop reads CASSGLAFEQYF. CDR3 nucleotide sequence: TGTGCCAGCAGTGGACTAGCGTTCGAGCAGTACTTC.

This clone was observed once. V is TRBV18 and J is TRBJ2-7; 9 nucleotides align to TRBD1. This CDR3 has 13 residues. Germline assignment: CDR1 KGHSH and CDR2 LQKENI. Germline trimming cut 2 bases from V and 6 bases from J; bases unmatched to any gene: 2. The CDR3 sequence is CASSPGTGSEQYF. The CDR3 nucleotides are TGTGCCAGCTCACCAGGGACAGGGAGCGAGCAGTACTTC.

The chain recombines TRBV29-1 with TRBJ2-7; the D gene is possibly TRBD2 (6 bases). Between the trimmed V and J ends, which lost 4 bases and 2 bases, there was a span of 15 bases. CDR1 is SQVTM, CDR2 ANQGSEA, per germline. The CDR3 has 14 amino acids. The CDR3 sequence is CSVALGRTTYEQYF. The CDR3 DNA follows: TGCAGCGTTGCCCTGGGACGGACTACCTACGAGCAGTACTTC.

This clone was seen only a few times. The chain has TRBV30 and TRBJ2-1, with D perhaps matching TRBD1 (5 bases). This CDR3 is built from 21 residues. V shed 7 bases and J shed 0 bases, with 34 bases lying between them. CDR1 and CDR2 from the germline V gene are GTSNPN and SVGIG (reference sequence). CDR3 coding DNA: TGTGCCTTCTCCCTATCTTGGGGCAAGGGGTCCACCCGGAGCTCCTACAATGAGCAGTTCTTC. This translates into CAFSLSWGKGSTRSSYNEQFF. Using reference TRBV30 and TRBJ2-1 for the parts outside the CDR3, the full variable domain is SQTIHQWPATLVQPVGSPLSLECTVEGTSNPNLYWYRQAAGRGLQLLFYSVGIGQISSEVPQNLSASRPQDRQFILSSKKLLLSDSGFYLCAFSLSWGKGSTRSSYNEQFFGPGTRLTVL.

This sequence joins TRBV6-5 and TRBJ2-7, with 9 bases matching TRBD1. J lost 3 bases, V lost 8 bases, and 5 bases had no gene match. This CDR3 has 13 amino acids. Germline lookup yields CDR1 MNHEY and CDR2 SVGAGI. Here the CDR3 reads CASFGTGYYEQYF. The CDR3 DNA sequence: TGTGCCAGCTTCGGGACAGGGTACTACGAGCAGTACTTC.

The J gene is TRBJ1-2, the V gene TRBV28; 11 bases fit TRBD1. This CDR3 has 14 amino acids. After removal of 8 bases from V and 1 base from J, the junction contained 3 bases not matched to a gene. CDR1 MDHEN and CDR2 SYDVKM come from the germline V gene. The CDR3 nucleotides are TGTGCCAGCGGACAGGGGGCAGATAACTATGGCTACACCTTC. Translation: CASGQGADNYGYTF.

This clone was counted a few times. The chain couples TRBV2 to TRBJ2-5; maybe TRBD1 (6 bases). CDR1 SNHLY and CDR2 FYNNEI come from the germline V gene. This CDR3 spans 15 amino acids. Deletions cut 6 bases from V and 4 bases from J, with 18 bases between. CDR3 bases: TGTGCCAGCAGCCCAGGACAGTTTGGCAGAGAGACCCAGTACTTC. This codes for CASSPGQFGRETQYF.